This is a list of T cell receptor beta chains from one sample in a study of technical replicates of blood from a few donors. Produced via immunoSEQ multiplex PCR; TCRdb's table is partial and in-frame only. The table shows tens of thousands of clones, with 92% occurring only once. The sample taken for sequencing was T cells isolated from PBMCs. The receptors derive from a human donor in good health. The CDR3 runs from the conserved cysteine through the conserved F or W.

CDR3aa	v_gene	j_gene
CASSLNAGGLAYEQYF	TRBV7-6	TRBJ2-7
CASSYPEGNYGYTF	TRBV28	TRBJ1-2
CASSLRLAERTDTQYF	TRBV5-1	TRBJ2-3
CASSGDSTYEQYF	TRBV18	TRBJ2-7
CASSPPEGAGWEAFF	TRBV18	TRBJ1-1
CASSPGTENEKLFF	TRBV28	TRBJ1-4
CASSLGTSGSTDTQYF	TRBV11-3	TRBJ2-3
CSARREDEQFF	TRBV20-1	TRBJ2-1
CASSQVTNEKLFF	TRBV28	TRBJ1-4
CASSWDSRGNTIYF	TRBV19	TRBJ1-3
CASSRTTGASTDTQYF	TRBV5-1	TRBJ2-3
CASSDRDRGRGETQYF	TRBV6-1	TRBJ2-5
CASSRGTSGRGETQYF	TRBV11-2	TRBJ2-5
CAISNDRGYGYTF	TRBV10-3	TRBJ1-2
CASSVGPTEGNTEAFF	TRBV9	TRBJ1-1
CASISLMPGTQYF	TRBV6-1	TRBJ2-5
CASSVYSGTEPYNEQFF	TRBV9	TRBJ2-1
CASSETSVVGQPQHF	TRBV2	TRBJ1-5
CASSYTTGSYEQYF	TRBV28	TRBJ2-7
CASMGGGQPQHF	TRBV28	TRBJ1-5
CASVRFSYNEQFF	TRBV2	TRBJ2-1
CASSFGSPAGTEAFF	TRBV5-1	TRBJ1-1
CASSYTGGGGHADTQYF	TRBV5-4	TRBJ2-3
CASSIVGSLYSNQPQHF	TRBV19	TRBJ1-5
CASSYSSGIGELFF	TRBV6-6	TRBJ2-2
CASSPVDEQFF	TRBV12-1	TRBJ2-1
CASSQRRDTKKETQYF	TRBV14	TRBJ2-5
CASSLVIGQGIYEQYF	TRBV5-1	TRBJ2-7
CASSQDRGWQPQHF	TRBV4-3	TRBJ1-5
CSARPREQFF	TRBV20-1	TRBJ2-1
CASSLEGAGTGNTGELFF	TRBV5-1	TRBJ2-2
CASSRGQTHEKLFF	TRBV5-6	TRBJ1-4
CASTPLAGGHTGELFF	TRBV9	TRBJ2-2
CASSLWVLGGGYTF	TRBV28	TRBJ1-2
CASSQGPIRDNTFYGYTF	TRBV27	TRBJ1-2